This T cell receptor beta chain was found in a study of T cell repertoires in cytomegalovirus infection. On the study more broadly: Through public TCR beta signatures, both CMV infection and matching HLA type were indicated. Study observations and caveats: Cumulative frequency of public TCR beta families picked out carriers of CMV plus the relevant HLA. Across the ex vivo response, the dominant clonotypes were HLA-C-restricted CMV-specific TCR beta clonotypes.

Concerning this clonotype: Its specificity is not known.

TCRdb passed the reads through MiXCR, listing each CDR3 protein once. The sample holds hundreds of thousands of distinct CDR3 sequences, under 35% seen once. CDR1 and CDR2 from the germline V gene are SGHRS and YFSETQ. Trimming took off 0 bases at V and 3 bases at J, with 9 bases between the two ends. This CDR3 region has 14 residues. This rearrangement joins TRBV5-1 to TRBJ1-1; D gene ambiguous. The specimen was cultured PBMCs, collected from culture after CMV antigen stimulation. This TCR was sampled from a human donor in good health (CMV status not recorded). Some clones in this sample may be carry-over from other donors' samples. The CDR3 protein is CASSLAGRYTEAFF. The CDR3 DNA follows: TGCGCCAGCAGCTTGGCCGGACGGTACACTGAAGCTTTCTTT.